The 9 T cell receptor beta chains below were found in one sample sequenced in a study of long-term antiretroviral therapy in people with HIV. Version v3.0 of the immunoSEQ assay ran at survey level. Produced via immunoSEQ multiplex PCR; TCRdb's table is partial and in-frame only. Seen here are about 11,000 clones, about four fifths observed once, and the top ten hold approximately 20%. The source was unsorted PBMCs, collected 1.8 years after starting antiretroviral therapy. The origin of the receptors is a man aged 40-49 years with HIV.

The genes are TRBV15 and TRBJ2-2, with D possibly TRBD2 on 6 matching bases. Germline-derived CDR1 and CDR2 are LNHNV and YYDKDF (reference sequence). V lost 4 bases and J 0 bases, leaving 9 bases between the germline ends. The CDR3 loop spans 15 amino acids. The CDR3 region is CATSTTRANTGELFF. CDR3 DNA: TGTGCCACCAGCACGACTAGGGCGAACACCGGGGAGCTGTTTTTT.

The chain carries TRBV4-3 and TRBJ2-1; D may correspond to TRBD1 or TRBD2 (5 bases each). The CDR3 length is 18 residues. The germline V gene has CDR1 LGHNA and CDR2 YSLEER. V shed 0 bases and J shed 4 bases, with 19 bases lying between them. The CDR3 here is CASSQDRGAVSFYNEQFF. The CDR3 coding sequence is TGCGCCAGCAGCCAAGATAGGGGAGCGGTGAGCTTTTACAATGAGCAGTTCTTC.

With respect to this clone: The junction and the germline gene differ at one end; a read error may be behind it. This chain uses TRBV30 with TRBJ1-5; TRBD1 matches at 7 bases. The CDR3 extends over 13 amino acids. Looked up from germline, CDR1 is GTSNPN and CDR2 is SVGIG (reference sequence). The CDR3 nucleotides read TGTGCCTGGAGTGGACAGGGCCAGTCAGCCCCAGCATTT. The encoded protein is CAWSGQGQSAPAF.

This chain links TRBV18 with TRBJ1-1; unclear D gene. Trimming cost V 3 bases and J 0 bases, with 8 bases left between them. CDR3 size: 14 residues. The germline V gene has CDR1 KGHSH and CDR2 LQKENI. The CDR3 loop is CASSPLEMNTEAFF. For the CDR3, the DNA is TGTGCCAGCTCACCTCTAGAAATGAACACTGAAGCTTTCTTT.

This chain joins TRBV9 and TRBJ2-1, with TRBD2 identical over 11 bases. The CDR3 loop spans 14 amino acids. Trimming cost V 1 base and J 10 bases; bases outside gene matches: 4. Germline CDR1 SGDLS, CDR2 YYNGEE. For the CDR3, the DNA is TGTGCCAGCAGCGTAACTAGCGGGAGAACCGAGCAGTTCTTC. Translating gives CASSVTSGRTEQFF.

This CDR3 reads CASSRGPDTQYF. CDR3 sequence (DNA): TGTGCCAGCAGTCGGGGTCCCGATACGCAGTATTTT. The chain uses TRBV28 and TRBJ2-3, with a weak D call TRBD2 (5 bases). CDR3 length: 12 residues. V was trimmed by 5 bases and J by 6 bases, leaving 9 bases between them. CDR1 and CDR2 (germline): MDHEN, SYDVKM.

The gene calls are TRBV10-3 and TRBJ1-1, with unresolved D. Trimming cost V 4 bases and J 4 bases, with 7 bases left between them. Looked up from germline, CDR1 is ENHRY and CDR2 is SYGVKD. The CDR3 contains 12 residues. The CDR3 DNA sequence: TGTGCCATCAGTGGAGGTGGCACTGAAGCTTTCTTT. It translates to CAISGGGTEAFF.

By its share, this clone is large (0.1 to 1%). The genes are TRBV2 and TRBJ1-1; 8 bases align to TRBD1. The V gene end was trimmed by 6 bases and the J gene end by 0 bases; junction bases not matched to a gene: 6. This CDR3 is built from 15 residues. The V gene's germline CDR1 is SNHLY and CDR2 FYNNEI. The CDR3, as DNA: TGTGCCAGCAGCGCGGACAGGGCCTTGAACACTGAAGCTTTCTTT. Its translation: CASSADRALNTEAFF.

The chain couples TRBV4-3 to TRBJ1-5, with D possibly being TRBD1 (5 bases). Germline V gene lookup returns CDR1 LGHNA and CDR2 YSLEER. This CDR3 has 14 amino acids. V lost 2 bases to trimming and J lost 1 base, with 6 bases between them. Written as DNA, the CDR3 is TGCGCCAGCAGCCAATACAGGAGCAATCAGCCCCAGCATTTT. Protein sequence: CASSQYRSNQPQHF.